One and the same sample provided the 30 T cell receptor beta chains below, sequenced in a study of cytomegalovirus exposure and HLA in healthy donors. The PCR ran on 60 Vbeta and 13 Jbeta primers. Data came from immunoSEQ multiplex PCR; TCRdb stores just in-frame clones and leaves some out. The table records about 200,000 clones, around 80% of them present only once. Sequencing was done on a sample of PBMCs. The receptors stem from a middle-aged man in good health and CMV-seropositive.

The rearrangement uses TRBV4-2 and TRBJ2-1; D perhaps matches TRBD2 (7 bases). The germline CDR1 and CDR2 sequences are LGHNA and YNFKEQ. The CDR3 is 17 residues long. Between the trimmed V and J ends, which lost 4 bases and 7 bases, there was a span of 23 bases. DNA of the CDR3: TGTGCCAGCAGCCTGGCGGGTACGGGGGGCTGGGATAATGAGCAGTTCTTC. It encodes CASSLAGTGGWDNEQFF.

This rearrangement joins TRBV5-6 to TRBJ1-5, with D uncertain. Looked up from germline, CDR1 is SGHDT and CDR2 is YYEEEE. V lost 1 base and J lost 0, with 17 bases in between. The CDR3 length is 18 residues. CDR3 DNA: TGTGCCAGCAGCTTGAGTAGGGAGGAGGGCTATAGCAATCAGCCCCAGCATTTT. It translates to CASSLSREEGYSNQPQHF.

The CDR3 loop reads CASRAGQSTQETQYF. CDR3 sequence (DNA): TGTGCCAGCAGAGCCGGACAGAGTACCCAAGAGACCCAGTACTTC. The chain joins TRBV2 to TRBJ2-5; maybe TRBD1 (6 bases). Per germline, CDR1 SNHLY and CDR2 FYNNEI. With 6 bases removed from V and 1 base from J, the gap between germline ends came to 15 bases. This CDR3 contains 15 residues.

The rearrangement joins TRBV5-4 to TRBJ2-7, with TRBD2 matching over 8 bases. The V segment lost 4 bases and the J segment 6 bases; nucleotides outside the gene matches: 6. Germline V gives CDR1 SGHNT, CDR2 YYREEE (reference sequence). The CDR3 loop spans 13 amino acids. The CDR3 sequence is CASSPGGGLEQYF. Written as DNA, the CDR3 is TGTGCCAGCAGCCCCGGGGGGGGCCTCGAGCAGTACTTC.

The V call is TRBV7-3, the J call TRBJ2-1; 13 bases align to TRBD2. Germline V gene sequence: CDR1 SGHTA, CDR2 FQGTGA. This CDR3 contains 16 residues. V was pared by 5 bases and J by 7 bases, with 8 bases of the junction left unmatched. The CDR3, as DNA: TGTGCCAGCAGCGGATGGACTAGCGGGAGTTTGAATGAGCAGTTCTTC. Translation: CASSGWTSGSLNEQFF.

The chain joins TRBV5-4 to TRBJ2-7; 14 bases are shared with TRBD2. Germline assignment: CDR1 SGHNT and CDR2 YYREEE (reference sequence). CDR3 length equals 17 residues. The J segment lost 2 bases and the V segment lost 4 bases, leaving 8 bases of the junction unmatched. CDR3 in amino acids: CASSPKGLAGDTYEQYF. CDR3 nucleotide sequence: TGTGCCAGCAGCCCCAAGGGACTAGCGGGGGATACCTACGAGCAGTACTTC.

This rearrangement joins TRBV4-1 to TRBJ2-7; possibly TRBD1 for D (6 bases). CDR3 length equals 15 residues. The V and J ends lost 4 bases and 2 bases respectively, with 15 bases between them. Germline lookup yields CDR1 MGHRA and CDR2 YSYEKL. CDR3 DNA sequence: TGCGCCAGCAGCCTCGTTCCCACAGGGACCTACGAGCAGTACTTC. Protein: CASSLVPTGTYEQYF.

This clone was observed a handful of times. The chain uses TRBV5-1 and TRBJ2-3; 9 positions agree with TRBD2. Germline-derived CDR1 and CDR2 are SGHRS and YFSETQ. The CDR3 is made up of 16 amino acids. V gave up 0 bases and J gave up 4 bases; unmatched junction bases: 6. The CDR3 DNA reads TGCGCCAGCAGCTTGGCTGCGGGAGGGCCGGCAGATACGCAGTATTTT. It codes for CASSLAAGGPADTQYF.

This clone was counted once. V usage is TRBV27 and J usage is TRBJ2-6, with D possibly matching TRBD1 (5 bases). V lost 3 bases to trimming and J lost 1 base, with 13 bases between them. The CDR3 spans 17 residues. Germline CDR1 reads MNHEY; CDR2 reads SMNVEV (reference sequence). In DNA form, the CDR3 reads TGTGCCAGCAGTTTCTTGACAGTTCAATCTGGGGCCAACGTCCTGACTTTC. Translating gives CASSFLTVQSGANVLTF.

The chain recombines TRBV7-2 with TRBJ2-5; perhaps TRBD2 as D (6 bases). The CDR3 runs 14 residues. The V end lost 1 base, the J end lost 4 bases, and 10 bases lay between the germline ends. Germline V CDR1 and CDR2: SGHTA, FQGNSA. CDR3 coding DNA: TGTGCCAGCAGCTTAGGGGTTAGCGGAGAGACCCAGTACTTC. Its protein product is CASSLGVSGETQYF.

The chain has TRBV19 and TRBJ2-5; 8 bases agree with TRBD1. TRBJ2-7 explains the end of the DNA better; the J call may be wrong. The CDR3 length is 17 residues. The V gene's germline CDR1 is LNHDA and CDR2 SQIVND (reference sequence). The CDR3 is CASRTPGGPGGTYEQYF. CDR3 DNA: TGTGCCAGTAGAACCCCCGGGGGACCAGGGGGCACCTACGAGCAGTACTTC.

The chain employs TRBV5-1 and TRBJ2-3; unclear D gene. Trimming left V 1 base short and J 3 bases short, with 18 bases between. In germline, CDR1 is SGHRS, CDR2 YFSETQ. The CDR3 has 17 residues. CDR3 sequence (DNA): TGCGCCAGCAGCTTGTCTCTCCGGGTGGTAAGGACAGATACGCAGTATTTT. Its translation is CASSLSLRVVRTDTQYF.

The V gene is TRBV7-9, the J gene TRBJ2-4, with 10 positions matching TRBD2. Germline V gene data show CDR1 as SEHNR and CDR2 as FQNEAQ (reference sequence). The CDR3 spans 16 residues. After removal of 5 bases from V and 0 bases from J, the junction contained 4 bases not matched to a gene. Here the CDR3 reads CASSPRTSGAKNIQYF. The CDR3 DNA is TGTGCCAGCAGCCCCCGGACTAGCGGAGCCAAAAACATTCAGTACTTC. Full variable domain (remainder filled in from reference TRBV7-9 and TRBJ2-4): DTGVSQNPRHKITKRGQNVTFRCDPISEHNRLYWYRQTLGQGPEFLTYFQNEAQLEKSRLLSDRFSAERPKGSFSTLEIQRTEQGDSAMYLCASSPRTSGAKNIQYFGAGTRLSVL.

This chain links TRBV16 with TRBJ2-7, with D tentatively TRBD1 (6 bases). From germline, CDR1 is KGHSY and CDR2 FQNENV. Trimming took off 4 bases at V and 6 bases at J, with 16 bases between the two ends. The CDR3 is made up of 14 amino acids. The DNA of the CDR3 is TGTGCCAGCAGCCCGGACAGAGGGTCGGGCGAGCAGTACTTC. Protein product: CASSPDRGSGEQYF.

The chain is built from TRBV10-3 and TRBJ2-2, with 14 bases fitting TRBD2. Trimming took 3 bases from V and 7 from J; bases not matched to a gene: 13. This CDR3 spans 19 amino acids. The V gene's germline CDR1 is ENHRY and CDR2 SYGVKD. The CDR3 coding sequence is TGTGCCATCAGTGATCTGGGACTAGCGGGAGAATGGAGGATCGGGGAGCTGTTTTTT. Protein product: CAISDLGLAGEWRIGELFF.

The CDR3 sequence is CASRGQGQNQPQHF. The CDR3, as DNA: TGTGCCAGCAGGGGGCAGGGGCAAAATCAGCCCCAGCATTTT. This rearrangement joins TRBV6-1 to TRBJ1-5, with D possibly matching TRBD1 (6 bases). Trimming removed 6 bases at V and 4 bases at J, with 13 bases between. The CDR3 extends over 14 amino acids. From germline, CDR1 is MNHNS and CDR2 SASEGT.

In this sample, this clone turned up once. This chain links TRBV5-4 with TRBJ1-1; the D is unclear. The germline V gene has CDR1 SGHNT and CDR2 YYREEE (reference sequence). There are 15 residues in the CDR3. Deletions cut 3 bases from V and 0 bases from J, with 12 bases between. The CDR3: CASSSGGSLNTEAFF. The DNA for the CDR3 is TGTGCCAGCAGCTCCGGAGGCTCCTTGAACACTGAAGCTTTCTTT.

This sequence joins TRBV7-2 and TRBJ1-1; D may be TRBD1 (6 bases). The CDR3 has 17 residues. Trimming left V 5 bases short and J 2 bases short, with 21 bases between. Germline CDR1 and CDR2: SGHTA and FQGNSA. The CDR3 is CASSALRQEWGNTEAFF. The CDR3 DNA reads TGTGCCAGCAGCGCCTTGCGACAGGAGTGGGGCAACACTGAAGCTTTCTTT.

This chain joins TRBV5-6 and TRBJ1-1; maybe TRBD1 (6 bases). Germline V gene data show CDR1 as SGHDT and CDR2 as YYEEEE. This CDR3 contains 15 residues. V was trimmed by 2 bases and J by 1 base, leaving 12 bases between them. The CDR3 DNA is TGTGCCAGCAGCTTCGCCGACAGGAGGAACACTGAAGCTTTCTTT. Encoded protein: CASSFADRRNTEAFF. Supplemented by reference TRBV5-6 and TRBJ1-1, the full variable domain reads DAGVTQSPTHLIKTRGQQVTLRCSPKSGHDTVSWYQQALGQGPQFIFQYYEEEERQRGNFPDRFSGHQFPNYSSELNVNALLLGDSALYLCASSFADRRNTEAFFGQGTRLTVV.

V usage is TRBV28 and J usage is TRBJ1-2; TRBD1 is a possible D gene (6 bases). V lost 2 bases and J 2 bases, leaving 9 bases between the germline ends. Germline assignment: CDR1 MDHEN and CDR2 SYDVKM. This CDR3 has 14 residues. The CDR3 spells CASSLITGNYGYTF. As DNA, the CDR3 is TGTGCCAGCAGTTTAATTACAGGGAACTATGGCTACACCTTC.

In its sample, this clone was seen a few times. The J gene is TRBJ1-3, the V gene TRBV30, with D uncertain. CDR1 and CDR2 from the germline V gene are GTSNPN and SVGIG (reference sequence). Trimming shortened V by 2 bases and J by 3 bases, and 8 bases separated the two germline ends. The CDR3 is made up of 13 amino acids. CDR3 amino acids: CAWSSRDGNTIYF. The CDR3, as DNA: TGTGCCTGGAGTTCTAGAGATGGAAACACCATATATTTT.

This clone was observed a handful of times. The V and J genes are TRBV6-6 and TRBJ1-5; D is perhaps TRBD1 (6 bases). With 6 bases removed from V and 0 bases from J, the gap between germline ends came to 15 bases. CDR3 length: 16 amino acids. Looked up from germline, CDR1 is MNHNY and CDR2 is SVGAGI (reference sequence). CDR3 nucleotides: TGTGCCAGCAGCCCCGGACAGTCGTATAGCAATCAGCCCCAGCATTTT. Its protein is CASSPGQSYSNQPQHF.

The V call is TRBV10-3, the J call TRBJ1-1; TRBD1 might be the D (5 bases). The CDR3 loop spans 16 amino acids. V lost 4 bases and J lost 0, with 15 bases in between. CDR1 ENHRY and CDR2 SYGVKD come from the germline V gene. The CDR3 sequence is CAISARGGGMNTEAFF. The DNA of the CDR3 is TGTGCCATCAGTGCCCGGGGGGGAGGAATGAACACTGAAGCTTTCTTT.

The rearrangement joins TRBV7-9 to TRBJ1-3, with D maybe TRBD1 (5 bases). This CDR3 is built from 15 residues. Deletions cut 4 bases from V and 0 bases from J, with 10 bases between. Per the germline V gene, CDR1 is SEHNR and CDR2 is FQNEAQ (reference sequence). As DNA, the CDR3 is TGTGCCAGCAGCTCTTACAGGAGCTCTGGAAACACCATATATTTT. It encodes CASSSYRSSGNTIYF. The variable domain in full, completed from reference TRBV7-9 and TRBJ1-3, reads DTGVSQNPRHKITKRGQNVTFRCDPISEHNRLYWYRQTLGQGPEFLTYFQNEAQLEKSRLLSDRFSAERPKGSFSTLEIQRTEQGDSAMYLCASSSYRSSGNTIYFGEGSWLTVV.

Only one count was recorded for this clone. V is TRBV25-1 and J is TRBJ2-3, with 7 nucleotides matching TRBD1. Germline-derived CDR1 and CDR2 are MGHDK and SYGVNS. This CDR3 contains 12 residues. Unmatched junction bases numbered 6, after V lost 9 bases and J lost 6 bases. This chain's CDR3 is CASGQVGDTQYF. CDR3 in DNA: TGTGCCAGTGGACAGGTGGGGGATACGCAGTATTTT.

The genes are TRBV30 and TRBJ1-1, with D possibly matching TRBD1 (5 bases). The CDR3 runs 14 residues. Germline V lookup: CDR1 GTSNPN, CDR2 SVGIG (reference sequence). The germline V and J ends were trimmed by 2 bases and 4 bases, with 14 bases remaining between them. This CDR3 reads CAWSLSRVGTEAFF. DNA for the CDR3: TGTGCCTGGAGTCTCAGCAGGGTGGGCACTGAAGCTTTCTTT.

This chain links TRBV28 with TRBJ2-2; 8 positions match TRBD2. From germline, CDR1 is MDHEN and CDR2 SYDVKM. The CDR3 has 16 residues. V shed 6 bases and J 3 bases; nucleotides not matched to a gene: 9. Here the CDR3 reads CASRYKREWDTGELFF. Written as DNA, the CDR3 is TGTGCCAGCAGATATAAGCGGGAGTGGGACACCGGGGAGCTGTTTTTT. The full variable domain, its missing parts supplied by reference TRBV28 and TRBJ2-2, is DVKVTQSSRYLVKRTGEKVFLECVQDMDHENMFWYRQDPGLGLRLIYFSYDVKMKEKGDIPEGYSVSREKKERFSLILESASTNQTSMYLCASRYKREWDTGELFFGEGSRLTVL.

This clone was counted once. The V call is TRBV5-4, the J call TRBJ2-1; 8 nucleotides match TRBD1. J was trimmed by 6 bases and V by 4 bases; bases with no gene match: 15. Germline assignment: CDR1 SGHNT and CDR2 YYREEE (reference sequence). There are 17 residues in the CDR3. CDR3 bases: TGTGCCAGCAGCCCCAAGGGTCAGGGGGCGCCGCTCAATGAGCAGTTCTTC. Translated, it gives CASSPKGQGAPLNEQFF.

The table lists this clone with a count of one. V and J are TRBV10-3 and TRBJ2-5; 7 bases fit TRBD1. Germline V gives CDR1 ENHRY, CDR2 SYGVKD. CDR3 size: 14 residues. V trimming: 4 bases; J trimming: 2 bases; junction bases outside the gene matches: 4. DNA of the CDR3: TGTGCCATCAGTGTAGGGACAGTTCAAGAGACCCAGTACTTC. Residues: CAISVGTVQETQYF.

The V call is TRBV20-1, the J call TRBJ1-2, with D tentatively TRBD1 (5 bases). The CDR3 loop spans 11 amino acids. Germline V gene data show CDR1 as DFQATT and CDR2 as SNEGSKA (reference sequence). V was trimmed by 3 bases and J by 4 bases, leaving 6 bases between them. CDR3 DNA: TGCAGTGCTAGGACAGTCTATGGCTACACCTTC. Amino acids: CSARTVYGYTF.